The 26 T cell receptor beta chains in this list originate from one sample, sequenced in a study of tumor-infiltrating lymphocytes in primary liver carcinoma. TCR beta cDNA was made from approximately 500 ng total RNA with a constant-region primer. TCR beta libraries came from three nested multiplex PCR rounds using slightly modified ARM-PCR. A C-beta reverse primer was combined with TRBV1-TRBV30 forward primers in the first two PCR rounds, and each round had 10 cycles. Using its own MiXCR run on the multiplex PCR reads, TCRdb lists one record per CDR3 protein. The sample includes 300,000 to 350,000 distinct CDR3 sequences, 50% to 60% seen only once; the top ten take about 15%. Germline DNA was extracted alongside blood RNA, which was obtained from unsorted whole blood. The sequencing input was peripheral blood. Receptors originate from a woman between 25 and 40 years old with primary liver carcinoma and hepatitis B virus infection.

In regard to this clonotype: A read error may produce the germline difference seen at one junction end. This chain joins TRBV6-6 and TRBJ1-5; D is possibly TRBD1 (6 bases). Per germline, CDR1 MNHNY and CDR2 SVGAGI (reference sequence). The CDR3 has 15 amino acids. DNA of the CDR3: TGTGCCAGTTTACCCACCGGGGGCTACAATCAGCCCCAGCAGTTT. It codes for CASLPTGGYNQPQQF.

Concerning this clonotype: Possible read error: a much larger clone is one base away. This sequence joins TRBV6-2 or TRBV6-3 and TRBJ2-1; D unclear. Germline V gene lookup returns CDR1 MNHEY and CDR2 SVGEGT. This CDR3 comprises 12 residues. V was clipped by 6 bases and J by 16 bases, with 19 bases between them. The CDR3 sequence is CASSTTPSMHFF. In DNA form, the CDR3 reads TGTGCCAGCAGCACTACCCCCTCAATGCACTTCTTC.

Regarding this clonotype: One base away lies a much larger clone, so this may be a sequencing read error. CDR3 bases: TGCAGCGTTGCGGAGGGTGATGGCTACACCTTC. Protein product: CSVAEGDGYTF. The chain combines TRBV29-1 with TRBJ1-2; the D is unclear. The germline CDR1 and CDR2 sequences are SQVTM and ANQGSEA. This CDR3 is 11 amino acids long. Trimming pared 4 bases from V and 6 bases from J, leaving 9 bases between.

This clonotype was counted a few times. The chain links TRBV10-1 to TRBJ2-1, with D tentatively TRBD1 (6 bases). The CDR3 consists of 14 residues. V lost 9 bases to trimming and J lost 3 bases, with 15 bases between them. Germline V gene data show CDR1 as WNHNN and CDR2 as SYGVQD (reference sequence). DNA of the CDR3: TGCGCCAGACTGACAGGTCCCTACTACAATGAGCAGTTCTTC. It encodes CARLTGPYYNEQFF.

The J gene is TRBJ2-1, the V gene TRBV6-2 or TRBV6-3; TRBD2 matches 10 bases. This CDR3 is built from 16 residues. Germline V gives CDR1 MNHEY, CDR2 SVGEGT. J gave up 1 base and V 4 bases, and 4 bases lay outside the gene matches. Here the CDR3 DNA reads TGTGCCAGCAGTTCCCCGGGACTAGCGTCCTACAATGAGCAGTTCTTC. Amino acids: CASSSPGLASYNEQFF.

About this clonotype: Mismatch with germline at one junction end may stem from a read error. V is TRBV5-5 and J is TRBJ2-7, with a possible D match to TRBD1 (6 bases). This CDR3 is built from 12 residues. CDR1 is SGHKS, CDR2 YYEKEE, per germline (reference sequence). The CDR3 DNA is TGTACCAGCAGCAGAGGGGGTTACGAGCAGTACTTC. Its protein product is CTSSRGGYEQYF. Variable domain in full (rest from reference TRBV5-5 and TRBJ2-7): DAGVTQSPTHLIKTRGQQVTLRCSPISGHKSVSWYQQVLGQGPQFIFQYYEKEERGRGNFPDRFSARQFPNYSSELNVNALLLGDSALYLCTSSRGGYEQYFGPGTRLTVT.

The chain carries TRBV5-4 and TRBJ2-5; 10 bases align to TRBD1. There are 14 residues in the CDR3. Losses at the gene ends were 3 bases for V and 4 bases for J; bases not matched to a gene: 3. CDR1 is SGHNT, CDR2 YYREEE, per germline (reference sequence). The CDR3 here is CASSSTGGAETQYF. In DNA form, the CDR3 reads TGTGCCAGCAGCTCGACAGGGGGCGCAGAGACCCAGTACTTC.

The J gene is TRBJ2-1, the V gene TRBV29-1, with TRBD2 matching 14 bases. The CDR3 consists of 16 residues. Germline V gives CDR1 SQVTM, CDR2 ANQGSEA. V was pared by 8 bases and J by 5 bases, with 11 bases of the junction left unmatched. The CDR3 DNA follows: TGCAGCTTCACCGGGACTAGCGGGAGAAATGACAATGAGCAGTTCTTC. Encoded protein: CSFTGTSGRNDNEQFF.

Of note for this clonotype: This sequence may be a read error, since a much larger clone differs from it by one base. The chain carries TRBV11-1 and TRBJ2-7; D is possibly TRBD2 (5 bases). Gene TRBJ2-1 matches the end of the DNA better, so the J call may be wrong. Germline loops: CDR1 SGHAT, CDR2 FQDESV (reference sequence). CDR3 length equals 14 residues. The CDR3 nucleotides are TGTGCCAGCAACTTAGCGCGTTCCGGCAATGAGCAGTTCTTC. It yields the protein CASNLARSGNEQFF.

This chain connects TRBV6-1 to TRBJ1-2, with 7 bases identical to TRBD1. J gave up 2 bases and V 1 base, and 13 bases lay outside the gene matches. Germline CDR1 MNHNS, CDR2 SASEGT. There are 18 residues in the CDR3. The chain's CDR3 is CASSEVMFPGQANYGYTF. The CDR3 DNA is TGTGCCAGCAGTGAAGTCATGTTCCCAGGACAGGCAAACTATGGCTACACCTTC.

This clonotype came up a few times. The genes are TRBV12-3 or TRBV12-4 and TRBJ1-5, with a possible D match to TRBD1 (5 bases). CDR3 size: 14 residues. Deletions cut 6 bases from V and 4 bases from J, with 13 bases between. CDR3 sequence: CASSETRENQPQHF. CDR3 DNA sequence: TGTGCCAGCAGCGAGACCAGGGAGAATCAGCCCCAGCATTTT.

The V gene is TRBV28, the J gene TRBJ2-1, with TRBD1 identical over 8 bases. Trimming at V came to 10 bases and at J to 8 bases, leaving 4 bases not matched to a gene. Germline V gene lookup returns CDR1 MDHEN and CDR2 SYDVKM. The CDR3 contains 11 residues. CDR3 coding DNA: TGTGCCACCGGACAGGGCGATGAGCAGTTCTTC. Its protein is CATGQGDEQFF.

For this clonotype: One junction end does not reproduce the germline sequence, and a read error may be involved. The chain recombines TRBV11-2 with TRBJ2-7; tentative D call: TRBD2 (5 bases). The CDR3 sequence is 15 residues long. CDR1 SGHAT and CDR2 FQNNGV come from the germline V gene. The CDR3 nucleotides are TGTGCCGGCAGCTCCCTCCAAGCTAGCATCTACGAGCAGTACTTC. Translation: CAGSSLQASIYEQYF.

As concerns this clonotype: One end of the junction fails to match germline, which may point to a read error. The chain recombines TRBV4-2 with TRBJ2-4; possibly TRBD1 for D (6 bases). Germline CDR1 reads LGHNA; CDR2 reads YNFKEQ. The CDR3 is made up of 15 amino acids. CDR3 amino acids: CTSGLGATGQNIQYF. CDR3 in DNA: TGTACCAGCGGCCTAGGCGCGACAGGTCAAAACATTCAGTACTTC.

In regard to this clonotype: With a much larger clone just one base away, this may be a read error. The rearrangement uses TRBV12-3 or TRBV12-4 and TRBJ2-7; a possible D gene is TRBD1 (5 bases). This CDR3 is 11 amino acids long. Trimming stripped 7 bases from V and 5 bases from J, with 9 bases between. The CDR3 is CASKGHHEQYF. CDR3 bases: TGTGCCAGCAAGGGGCACCACGAGCAGTACTTC.

With regard to this clonotype: The junction and the germline gene differ at one end; a read error may be behind it. The chain recombines TRBV12-3 or TRBV12-4 with TRBJ2-1; 9 bases map to TRBD1. CDR3 length: 16 amino acids. The CDR3 loop is CTSSPTGGAFYNEQFF. CDR3 coding DNA: TGTACCAGCAGTCCCACAGGGGGCGCATTTTACAATGAGCAGTTCTTC.

With respect to this clonotype: This clone may be a read error of a much larger clone one base away. V gene TRBV4-1 combines with J gene TRBJ1-5; D is undetermined. Germline lookup yields CDR1 MGHRA and CDR2 YSYEKL. The CDR3 runs 14 residues. CDR3 amino acids: CASSQAGGYHPQHF. DNA for the CDR3: TGCGCCAGCAGCCAAGCTGGAGGCTATCATCCCCAGCATTTT.

For this clonotype: A much larger clonotype is one base distant, so this may be a read error. The chain uses TRBV29-1 and TRBJ2-5; D not certain. Per the germline V gene, CDR1 is SQVTM and CDR2 is ANQGSEA. This CDR3 is 12 amino acids long. The CDR3 here is CSIEGSEETQYF. In nucleotides, the CDR3 is TGCAGCATTGAAGGTTCAGAGGAGACCCAGTACTTC.

The V and J genes are TRBV20-1 and TRBJ2-1, with 11 positions matching TRBD1. The ends lost 1 base at V and 3 bases at J; junction bases unmatched: 8. Per germline, CDR1 DFQATT and CDR2 SNEGSKA (reference sequence). The length of the CDR3 is 17 residues. CDR3 loop: CSARVPRDRGYYNEQFF. CDR3 DNA: TGCAGTGCTAGAGTTCCCCGGGACAGGGGGTACTACAATGAGCAGTTCTTC.

This clonotype was counted only a few times. This sequence joins TRBV6-6 and TRBJ2-5; 8 bases agree with TRBD2. V was clipped by 7 bases and J by 9 bases; unmatched bases: 7. CDR3 size: 12 residues. Germline-derived CDR1 and CDR2 are MNHNY and SVGAGI (reference sequence). CDR3 DNA sequence: TGTGCCAGCACCTCCGGGGGGGGGGCCCAGTACTTC. Its translation: CASTSGGGAQYF.

Notes on this clonotype: A read error may explain this, as a much larger clone is one base away. The CDR3 DNA reads TGTGCCAGGACCGCCGGACCTAAACAGAAGTACTTC. Translating gives CARTAGPKQKYF. The chain carries TRBV28 and TRBJ2-7; D remains unclear. CDR1 is MDHEN and CDR2 is SYDVKM in the germline V gene. The V end lost 9 bases, the J end lost 11 bases, and 20 bases lay between the germline ends. CDR3 size: 12 residues.

This chain connects TRBV28 to TRBJ1-4; TRBD1 agrees at 7 bases. After removal of 5 bases from V and 6 bases from J, the junction contained 9 bases not matched to a gene. Germline CDR1 reads MDHEN; CDR2 reads SYDVKM. The CDR3 is 15 residues long. The DNA for the CDR3 is TGTGCCAGCAGTCCCCGACAGGGTGTCCATGAAAAACTGTTTTTT. Amino acids: CASSPRQGVHEKLFF. Using reference TRBV28 and TRBJ1-4 for the parts outside the CDR3, the full variable domain is DVKVTQSSRYLVKRTGEKVFLECVQDMDHENMFWYRQDPGLGLRLIYFSYDVKMKEKGDIPEGYSVSREKKERFSLILESASTNQTSMYLCASSPRQGVHEKLFFGSGTQLSVL.

This chain uses TRBV6-5 with TRBJ2-2; D not certain. Germline CDR1 reads MNHEY; CDR2 reads SVGAGI. Trimming took 7 bases from V and 5 from J, leaving 14 bases between them. The CDR3 consists of 14 residues. CDR3: CASNPLPPTGELFF. CDR3 sequence (DNA): TGTGCCAGCAACCCCTTACCACCTACCGGGGAGCTGTTTTTT.

To note about this clonotype: This may be a read error, as it is one base from a much larger clone. This chain connects TRBV5-5 to TRBJ2-2; D is uncertain. The length of the CDR3 is 14 residues. Germline V gene sequence: CDR1 SGHKS, CDR2 YYEKEE (reference sequence). CDR3 coding DNA: TGTGTCAGCAGCTTGGGTCCTGGTACCGGGGAGCTGTTTTTT. It specifies CVSSLGPGTGELFF.

The J gene is TRBJ2-1, the V gene TRBV4-1, with no clear D. The length of the CDR3 is 18 residues. The germline V gene encodes CDR1 MGHRA and CDR2 YSYEKL. Deletions cut 2 bases from V and 0 bases from J, with 17 bases between. The CDR3 region is CASSQLPPEWDSYNEQFF. CDR3 nucleotides: TGCGCCAGCAGCCAACTTCCTCCTGAGTGGGACTCCTACAATGAGCAGTTCTTC.

The chain joins TRBV6-5 to TRBJ1-5, with 7 positions matching TRBD1. Trimming removed 6 bases from V and 6 bases from J; junction bases left unmatched: 8. CDR1 is MNHEY, CDR2 SVGAGI, per germline. The CDR3 contains 14 residues. This chain's CDR3 is CASSPGQVGQPQHF. CDR3 sequence (DNA): TGTGCCAGCAGCCCAGGACAGGTCGGTCAGCCCCAGCATTTT.